This T cell receptor beta chain was profiled in a study of blood T cell repertoires in COVID-19. For the study at large: COVID-19 samples, acute and convalescent, were from the United States, Italy and Spain.

The CDR3 runs to 17 residues. CDR1 LGHDT and CDR2 YNNKEL come from the germline V gene (reference sequence). With 1 base clipped from V and 4 bases from J, the junction kept 6 bases outside the gene matches. Using immunoSEQ multiplex PCR, the repertoire was profiled, and TCRdb retains in-frame clones only, with some absent. Of 90,000 or so clones in the sample, 55% to 80% are singletons; the top ten hold just under 25%. Only one count was recorded for this clone. V gene TRBV3-1 (or the pseudogene TRBV3-2) combines with J gene TRBJ2-1, with 11 bases matching TRBD2. The source of this sequence is a woman aged 55-70 years in a cohort sampled during active or convalescent COVID-19. Sequencing was performed on peripheral blood. CDR3 DNA sequence: TGTGCCAGCAGCCAAGCCCCTAGCGGGGGGTCGTACAATGAGCAGTTCTTC. Translation: CASSQAPSGGSYNEQFF.